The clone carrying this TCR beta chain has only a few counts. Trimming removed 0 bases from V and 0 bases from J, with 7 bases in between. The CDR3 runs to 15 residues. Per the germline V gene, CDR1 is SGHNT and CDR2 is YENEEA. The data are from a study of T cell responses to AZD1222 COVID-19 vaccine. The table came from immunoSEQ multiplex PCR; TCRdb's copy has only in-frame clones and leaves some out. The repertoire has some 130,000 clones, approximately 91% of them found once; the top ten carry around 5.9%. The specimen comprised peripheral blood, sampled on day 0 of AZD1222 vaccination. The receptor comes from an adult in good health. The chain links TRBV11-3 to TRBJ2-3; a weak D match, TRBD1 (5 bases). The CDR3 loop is CASSLDGASTDTQYF. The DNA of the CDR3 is TGTGCCAGCAGCTTAGATGGGGCTAGCACAGATACGCAGTATTTT.